These 4 T cell receptor beta chains originate from one sample sequenced in a study of T-cell memory formation after mild COVID-19 (dated by TCRdb to the early 2020s). The library was produced with 5' RACE. The data were produced on an Illumina NovaSeq 6000. TCRdb redid the processing of the public reads, applying fastp at Q25 and MiXCR, and retained in-frame beta chains. Each entry is one CDR3 protein sequence, shown with its most common DNA and genes. This sample gives about 310,000 distinct CDR3 sequences in total; roughly 15% of them show up just once. Of the sample, 22% falls within the top ten clones. Material for sequencing was PBMCs or a T cell subset sorted from them (not recorded which). These receptors all come from a man in his late teens or twenties who had mild COVID-19 (a few samples of this study predate the infection). The sample titles of this study are shuffled in the database, so cell type and time point are left out; the donor was told from shared clones.

This clonotype was seen many times. The chain combines TRBV7-9 with TRBJ1-5; D unresolved. The CDR3 is 14 residues long. The ends were cut back, 0 bases at V and 2 bases at J, with 5 bases in the middle. Germline V CDR1 and CDR2: SEHNR, FQNEAQ (reference sequence). The CDR3: CASSLALGNQPQHF. In DNA form, the CDR3 reads TGTGCCAGCAGCTTAGCGTTGGGCAATCAGCCCCAGCATTTT. Drawing the rest from reference TRBV7-9 and TRBJ1-5, the complete variable domain is DTGVSQNPRHKITKRGQNVTFRCDPISEHNRLYWYRQTLGQGPEFLTYFQNEAQLEKSRLLSDRFSAERPKGSFSTLEIQRTEQGDSAMYLCASSLALGNQPQHFGDGTRLSIL.

The CDR3 is CASSQKAKAGGADTQYF. CDR3 DNA sequence: TGTGCCAGCAGCCAAAAGGCTAAGGCGGGGGGTGCAGATACGCAGTATTTT. J is TRBJ2-3 and V is TRBV4-2, with 8 positions matching TRBD2. V lost 2 bases and J lost 4; bases outside the gene matches: 11. The CDR3 runs 17 residues. Germline lookup yields CDR1 LGHNA and CDR2 YNFKEQ.

V gene TRBV7-3 combines with J gene TRBJ2-5, with unresolved D. CDR1 is SGHTA, CDR2 FQGTGA, per germline. The CDR3 runs to 13 residues. V was cut by 5 bases and J by 4 bases, with 11 bases left in between. The CDR3 bases are TGTGCCAGCAGCCCCGAAACGGGAGAGACCCAGTACTTC. It translates to CASSPETGETQYF.

The V call is TRBV5-6, the J call TRBJ1-3; no reliable D call. CDR1 and CDR2 (germline): SGHDT, YYEEEE. This CDR3 region has 13 residues. Trimming took off 3 bases at V and 2 bases at J, with 6 bases between the two ends. The CDR3 loop is CASSYSPGNTIYF. CDR3 nucleotides: TGTGCCAGCAGCTACTCTCCTGGAAACACCATATATTTT.